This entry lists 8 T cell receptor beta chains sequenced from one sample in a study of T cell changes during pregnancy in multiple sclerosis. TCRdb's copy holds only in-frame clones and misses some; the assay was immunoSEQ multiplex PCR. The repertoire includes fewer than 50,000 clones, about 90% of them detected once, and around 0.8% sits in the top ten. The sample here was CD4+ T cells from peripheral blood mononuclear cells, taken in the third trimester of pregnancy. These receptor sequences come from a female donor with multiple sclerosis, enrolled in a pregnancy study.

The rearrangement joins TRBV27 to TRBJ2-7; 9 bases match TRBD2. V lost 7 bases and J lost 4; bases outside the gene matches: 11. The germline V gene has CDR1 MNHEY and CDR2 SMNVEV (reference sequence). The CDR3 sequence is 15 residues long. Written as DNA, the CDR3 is TGTGCCAGCACCCCGAGGGGTAGCGGGAGTTACGAGCAGTACTTC. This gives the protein CASTPRGSGSYEQYF.

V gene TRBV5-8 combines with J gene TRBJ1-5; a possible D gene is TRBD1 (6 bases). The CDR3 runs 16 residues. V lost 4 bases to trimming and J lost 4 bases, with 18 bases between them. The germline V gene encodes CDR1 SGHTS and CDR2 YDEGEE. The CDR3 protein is CASSGSRDIFNQPQHF. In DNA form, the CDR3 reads TGTGCCAGCAGCGGGTCCCGGGACATTTTTAATCAGCCCCAGCATTTT.

The CDR3 DNA sequence: TGTGCCGCCCCGGGAGCGGGATACTACAATGAGCAGTTCTTC. Translation: CAAPGAGYYNEQFF. The chain couples TRBV14 to TRBJ2-1; 7 nucleotides match TRBD2. The CDR3 loop spans 14 amino acids. Germline CDR1 is SGHDN and CDR2 is FVKESK. The junction had 10 bases not matched to a gene; V was cut back by 11 bases and J by 3 bases.

In DNA form, the CDR3 reads TGTGCCTGGAGTGGCGGGAGTAACTATGGCTACACCTTC. Protein sequence: CAWSGGSNYGYTF. The chain recombines TRBV30 with TRBJ1-2; D is uncertain. Deletions cut 1 base from V and 1 base from J, with 7 bases between. The CDR3 is 13 amino acids. Germline V CDR1 and CDR2: GTSNPN, SVGIG (reference sequence).

The chain's CDR3 is CASSSRLAGRFF. Written as DNA, the CDR3 is TGTGCCAGCAGCTCCCGACTAGCGGGTCGGTTCTTC. The V call is TRBV21-1, the J call TRBJ2-1; TRBD2 is the table's D call and was not checked against the DNA. TRBV21-1 is a pseudogene locus. The CDR3 runs to 12 residues.

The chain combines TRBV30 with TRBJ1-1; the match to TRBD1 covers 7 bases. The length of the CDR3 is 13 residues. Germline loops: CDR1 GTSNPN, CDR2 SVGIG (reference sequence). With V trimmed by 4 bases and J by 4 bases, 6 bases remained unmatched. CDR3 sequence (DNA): TGTGCCTGGAATATGGACAGGAGCACTGAAGCTTTCTTT. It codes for CAWNMDRSTEAFF.

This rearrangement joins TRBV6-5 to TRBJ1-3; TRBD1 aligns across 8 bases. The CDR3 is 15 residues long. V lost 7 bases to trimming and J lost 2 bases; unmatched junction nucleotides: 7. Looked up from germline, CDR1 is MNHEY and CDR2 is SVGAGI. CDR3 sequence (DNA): TGTGCCAGCAAGCCAGACAGGGGACCTGGAAACACCATATATTTT. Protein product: CASKPDRGPGNTIYF.

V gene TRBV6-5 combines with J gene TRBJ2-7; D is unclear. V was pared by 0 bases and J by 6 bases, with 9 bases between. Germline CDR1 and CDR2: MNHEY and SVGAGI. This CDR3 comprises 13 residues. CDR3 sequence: CASSYSETREQYF. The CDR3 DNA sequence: TGTGCCAGCAGTTACTCGGAGACTCGCGAGCAGTACTTC.